Listed here are 14 T cell receptor beta chains from one sample, sequenced in a study of T cells in Graves' hyperthyroidism and ophthalmopathy. The source material, RNA transcripts, was used to amplify TCR beta CDR3 regions. The TCR CDR3 was amplified in a first-round RT-PCR using the HTBI primer set. TCRdb processed the multiplex PCR reads anew with MiXCR; each CDR3 protein has one entry. The table includes some 690,000 distinct CDR3 sequences, 15% to 20% detected once. Sequenced input: blood. The source is a man in his fifties or sixties with Graves' hyperthyroidism.

The gene calls are TRBV20-1 and TRBJ2-7; 10 bases match TRBD2. Germline CDR1 reads DFQATT; CDR2 reads SNEGSKA (reference sequence). V shed 7 bases, J shed 5 bases, and the junction held 8 bases outside the gene matches. The CDR3 totals 13 residues. Here the CDR3 reads CSVSSGSTHEQYF. The CDR3 DNA sequence: TGCAGTGTCTCTAGCGGGAGTACCCACGAGCAGTACTTC.

This chain uses TRBV4-1 with TRBJ2-7; D not resolved. Trimming removed 2 bases from V and 5 bases from J, with 13 bases in between. This CDR3 spans 14 amino acids. Per the germline V gene, CDR1 is MGHRA and CDR2 is YSYEKL. The CDR3 loop is CASSQTFTFDEQYF. As DNA, the CDR3 is TGCGCCAGCAGCCAAACCTTTACGTTCGACGAGCAGTACTTC.

The J gene is TRBJ1-1, the V gene TRBV19; TRBD1 agrees at 7 bases. V lost 5 bases, J lost 1 base, and 4 bases stayed unmatched. This CDR3 has 14 amino acids. Looked up from germline, CDR1 is LNHDA and CDR2 is SQIVND (reference sequence). The CDR3 loop reads CASSARQGNTEAFF. The CDR3 nucleotides read TGTGCCAGTAGTGCCCGACAGGGGAACACTGAAGCTTTCTTT.

Comment on this clonotype: Since a much larger clone is just one base distant, this may be a read error. The J gene is TRBJ2-3, the V gene TRBV18; D assignment may be TRBD1 or TRBD2 (5 bases each). Germline V gene lookup returns CDR1 KGHSH and CDR2 LQKENI. This CDR3 has 15 amino acids. The CDR3 coding sequence is TGTGCCAGCTCACCGTACGGTTCTAGCACAGGTACGCAGTATTTT. It is translated as CASSPYGSSTGTQYF.

In its sample, this clonotype was seen many times. CDR3 loop: CASSLVLAGENEQFF. The DNA for the CDR3 is TGTGCCAGCAGCTTAGTCCTAGCGGGAGAAAATGAGCAGTTCTTC. V and J are TRBV7-9 and TRBJ2-1; TRBD2 agrees at 10 bases. The CDR3 length is 15 residues. The trim removed 1 base at V and 7 bases at J, leaving 4 bases unmatched. Germline V gene sequence: CDR1 SEHNR, CDR2 FQNEAQ (reference sequence). Full variable domain (remainder filled in from reference TRBV7-9 and TRBJ2-1): DTGVSQNPRHKITKRGQNVTFRCDPISEHNRLYWYRQTLGQGPEFLTYFQNEAQLEKSRLLSDRFSAERPKGSFSTLEIQRTEQGDSAMYLCASSLVLAGENEQFFGPGTRLTVL.

This clonotype was counted at least ten times. This chain connects TRBV19 to TRBJ1-5, with TRBD1 as a possible D gene (5 bases). CDR3 length equals 15 residues. Germline CDR1 LNHDA, CDR2 SQIVND (reference sequence). V was trimmed by 3 bases and J by 3 bases, leaving 12 bases between them. The CDR3, as DNA: TGTGCCAGTAGTATCTCGACAGATATCAATCAGCCCCAGCATTTT. This codes for CASSISTDINQPQHF.

This clonotype was found many times. J is TRBJ2-5 and V is TRBV3-1, with TRBD1 identical over 8 bases. The CDR3 sequence is 14 residues long. Losses at the gene ends were 1 base for V and 5 bases for J; bases not matched to a gene: 3. Germline assignment: CDR1 LGHDT and CDR2 YNNKEL (reference sequence). The CDR3 is CASSQGRGLETQYF. The CDR3 coding sequence is TGTGCCAGCAGCCAAGGCAGGGGGCTTGAGACCCAGTACTTC.

This chain links TRBV6-1 with TRBJ1-5; TRBD1 matches 9 bases. V lost 4 bases, J lost 5 bases, and 6 bases stayed unmatched. Germline V gene lookup returns CDR1 MNHNS and CDR2 SASEGT. CDR3 length: 15 residues. The CDR3 DNA follows: TGTGCCAGCAGTGCAGGGACAGGGATCGATCAGCCCCAGCATTTT. This sequence encodes CASSAGTGIDQPQHF.

The rearrangement uses TRBV13 and TRBJ2-7, with D perhaps TRBD2 (7 bases). Germline-derived CDR1 and CDR2 are PRHDT and FYEKMQ (reference sequence). This CDR3 is built from 17 residues. V lost 5 bases and J 0 bases, leaving 20 bases between the germline ends. CDR3 loop: CASSPNPGGMGSYEQYF. Here the CDR3 DNA reads TGTGCCAGCAGCCCTAACCCGGGGGGCATGGGCTCCTACGAGCAGTACTTC. Filled out from reference TRBV13 and TRBJ2-7, the complete variable domain reads AAGVIQSPRHLIKEKRETATLKCYPIPRHDTVYWYQQGPGQDPQFLISFYEKMQSDKGSIPDRFSAQQFSDYHSELNMSSLELGDSALYFCASSPNPGGMGSYEQYFGPGTRLTVT.

The chain couples TRBV27 to TRBJ1-5, with unresolved D. CDR3 size: 13 residues. Looked up from germline, CDR1 is MNHEY and CDR2 is SMNVEV (reference sequence). The V and J ends lost 5 bases and 3 bases respectively, with 8 bases between them. The DNA for the CDR3 is TGTGCCAGCAGTCGGGGAATCAATCAGCCCCAGCATTTT. This gives the protein CASSRGINQPQHF.

The rearrangement joins TRBV19 to TRBJ1-6; D uncertain. The CDR3 extends over 15 amino acids. Looked up from germline, CDR1 is LNHDA and CDR2 is SQIVND (reference sequence). The germline V and J ends were trimmed by 2 bases and 10 bases, with 15 bases remaining between them. For the CDR3, the DNA is TGTGCCAGTAGTATACGGGCAGATCTATGGTCACCCCTCCACTTT. Its protein product is CASSIRADLWSPLHF.

Concerning this clonotype itself: This may be a read error, as it is one base from a much larger clone. V is TRBV27 and J is TRBJ2-1; D might be TRBD2 (5 bases). Looked up from germline, CDR1 is MNHEY and CDR2 is SMNVEV (reference sequence). This CDR3 comprises 15 residues. The CDR3 is CASSLSGYPYNEQFF. The CDR3 bases are TGTGCCAGCAGTCTATCGGGATACCCCTACAATGAGCAGTTCTTC.

This clonotype was detected only a few times. The chain carries TRBV7-2 and TRBJ1-5, with 7 bases aligning to TRBD1. The trim removed 5 bases at V and 6 bases at J, leaving 4 bases unmatched. Germline CDR1 SGHTA, CDR2 FQGNSA. This CDR3 contains 13 residues. The CDR3: CASSPDRVQPQHF. The DNA of the CDR3 is TGTGCCAGCAGCCCTGACAGGGTTCAGCCCCAGCATTTT. The whole variable domain, remainder taken from reference TRBV7-2 and TRBJ1-5, is GAGVSQSPSNKVTEKGKDVELRCDPISGHTALYWYRQSLGQGLEFLIYFQGNSAPDKSGLPSDRFSAERTGGSVSTLTIQRTQQEDSAVYLCASSPDRVQPQHFGDGTRLSIL.

This clonotype was seen repeatedly, ten times or more. This chain connects TRBV27 to TRBJ1-1; D unresolved. The CDR3 runs 15 residues. Germline V gene sequence: CDR1 MNHEY, CDR2 SMNVEV (reference sequence). The V gene lost 5 bases and the J gene lost 2 bases, with 15 bases spanning the gap. CDR3: CASSRALPANTEAFF. As DNA, the CDR3 is TGTGCCAGCAGTCGGGCCCTGCCGGCCAACACTGAAGCTTTCTTT.